The rows below give T cell receptor beta chains drawn from one sample of a study of T-cell memory formation after mild COVID-19. MiXCR, applied by TCRdb to the 5' RACE reads, yields one record per CDR3 protein. The data show about 190,000 distinct CDR3 sequences, with under 30% seen just once and around 10% held by the top ten. The source material was PBMCs or a T cell subset sorted from them (not recorded which). The receptors were sampled from an adult woman who had mild COVID-19 (a few samples of this study predate the infection). Cell type and time point are not known. The CDR3 runs from the conserved cysteine through the conserved F or W. Fields, in order: CDR3 protein, CDR3 length, J gene, V gene.

CDR3aa: CSASQPAAGVGEQYF; len: 15; j_gene: TRBJ2-7; v_gene: TRBV20-1
CDR3aa: CSAPPGLAGVHGDNEQFF; len: 18; j_gene: TRBJ2-1; v_gene: TRBV20-1
CDR3aa: CASSSFTGDRGRIYEQYF; len: 18; j_gene: TRBJ2-7; v_gene: TRBV7-9
CDR3aa: CASSKAPGGEYYGYTF; len: 16; j_gene: TRBJ1-2; v_gene: TRBV6-1
CDR3aa: CASSKVGGMNSPLHF; len: 15; j_gene: TRBJ1-6; v_gene: TRBV21-1
CDR3aa: CATSDPIWTLGFPDTQYF; len: 18; j_gene: TRBJ2-3; v_gene: TRBV24-1
CDR3aa: CASSYPGQKDEKLFF; len: 15; j_gene: TRBJ1-4; v_gene: TRBV6-5
CDR3aa: CASSWQGGVQETQYF; len: 15; j_gene: TRBJ2-5; v_gene: TRBV7-2
CDR3aa: CASSLTELAGANTGELFF; len: 18; j_gene: TRBJ2-2; v_gene: TRBV7-9
CDR3aa: CASSETGLAGSSTDTQYF; len: 18; j_gene: TRBJ2-3; v_gene: TRBV9
CDR3aa: CASSHKAQQETQYF; len: 14; j_gene: TRBJ2-5; v_gene: TRBV7-6
CDR3aa: CASSEGQTGQPQHF; len: 14; j_gene: TRBJ1-5; v_gene: TRBV5-1
CDR3aa: CASSSGLEETQYF; len: 13; j_gene: TRBJ2-5; v_gene: TRBV27
CDR3aa: CASSLVRAWGEQFF; len: 14; j_gene: TRBJ2-1; v_gene: TRBV7-9
CDR3aa: CASSLVRGQKETQYF; len: 15; j_gene: TRBJ2-5; v_gene: TRBV12-3/TRBV12-4
CDR3aa: CASSPAWVMYF; len: 11; j_gene: TRBJ2-7; v_gene: TRBV7-2
CDR3aa: CSARSDRGGTEAFF; len: 14; j_gene: TRBJ1-1; v_gene: TRBV20-1
CDR3aa: CASSPSVDEQFF; len: 12; j_gene: TRBJ2-1; v_gene: TRBV18
CDR3aa: CASTAGTGRLNTEAFF; len: 16; j_gene: TRBJ1-1; v_gene: TRBV5-1
CDR3aa: CASSLDTGGGSGGGNQPQHF; len: 20; j_gene: TRBJ1-5; v_gene: TRBV5-8
CDR3aa: CASSLGAGTGELFF; len: 14; j_gene: TRBJ2-2; v_gene: TRBV12-3/TRBV12-4
CDR3aa: CASSYGPGAGGPYEQYF; len: 17; j_gene: TRBJ2-7; v_gene: TRBV5-1
CDR3aa: CASSLGSGGSQFF; len: 13; j_gene: TRBJ2-1; v_gene: TRBV12-3/TRBV12-4
CDR3aa: CASSRRGGDQPQHF; len: 14; j_gene: TRBJ1-5; v_gene: TRBV3-1
CDR3aa: CASSYQGSQPQHF; len: 13; j_gene: TRBJ1-5; v_gene: TRBV12-3/TRBV12-4
CDR3aa: CAISRDRVTEAFF; len: 13; j_gene: TRBJ1-1; v_gene: TRBV10-3
CDR3aa: CAWDGGQQNTEAFF; len: 14; j_gene: TRBJ1-1; v_gene: TRBV30
CDR3aa: CSAPDRGTCTF; len: 11; j_gene: TRBJ1-2; v_gene: TRBV20-1
CDR3aa: CASSLLLAGVNEQFF; len: 15; j_gene: TRBJ2-1; v_gene: TRBV12-3/TRBV12-4
CDR3aa: CSVEEEQGTLRQYF; len: 14; j_gene: TRBJ2-7; v_gene: TRBV29-1
CDR3aa: CASSYLRPGGEQFF; len: 14; j_gene: TRBJ2-1; v_gene: TRBV6-5
CDR3aa: CASRMTGSSYEQYF; len: 14; j_gene: TRBJ2-7; v_gene: TRBV12-3/TRBV12-4
CDR3aa: CSARDAGTGTTGELFF; len: 16; j_gene: TRBJ2-2; v_gene: TRBV20-1
CDR3aa: CASSARGDEQFF; len: 12; j_gene: TRBJ2-1; v_gene: TRBV9
CDR3aa: CASSRLAGGGVYEQYF; len: 16; j_gene: TRBJ2-7; v_gene: TRBV5-6
CDR3aa: CASSRSTGNDGYTF; len: 14; j_gene: TRBJ1-2; v_gene: TRBV4-1
CDR3aa: CSARDLLGGALEQYF; len: 15; j_gene: TRBJ2-7; v_gene: TRBV20-1
CDR3aa: CASRPPLAGRSYNEQFF; len: 17; j_gene: TRBJ2-1; v_gene: TRBV27
CDR3aa: CASSTDRALNQPQHF; len: 15; j_gene: TRBJ1-5; v_gene: TRBV7-9
CDR3aa: CASSTGASSGANVLTF; len: 16; j_gene: TRBJ2-6; v_gene: TRBV4-2
CDR3aa: CASSDRDTQETQYF; len: 14; j_gene: TRBJ2-5; v_gene: TRBV6-1
CDR3aa: CSVDKTGAYGYTF; len: 13; j_gene: TRBJ1-2; v_gene: TRBV29-1
CDR3aa: CAISAGQGQETQYF; len: 14; j_gene: TRBJ2-5; v_gene: TRBV10-3
CDR3aa: CASGGYQETQYF; len: 12; j_gene: TRBJ2-5; v_gene: TRBV2
CDR3aa: CASSLHLSIAKNIQYF; len: 16; j_gene: TRBJ2-4; v_gene: TRBV3-1
CDR3aa: CASSSGLAGVVEETQYF; len: 17; j_gene: TRBJ2-5; v_gene: TRBV7-2
CDR3aa: CSVEFGVHEQYF; len: 12; j_gene: TRBJ2-7; v_gene: TRBV29-1
CDR3aa: CASSQIYPPTRDYEQYF; len: 17; j_gene: TRBJ2-7; v_gene: TRBV6-2/TRBV6-3
CDR3aa: CASSQEGRTEAFF; len: 13; j_gene: TRBJ1-1; v_gene: TRBV4-1
CDR3aa: CASSPGTSGGPTDTQYF; len: 17; j_gene: TRBJ2-3; v_gene: TRBV7-9
CDR3aa: CASSLGDTEAFF; len: 12; j_gene: TRBJ1-1; v_gene: TRBV12-3/TRBV12-4